The TCR beta chain described here comes from a study of T cells in localized non-small cell lung cancer. From germline, CDR1 is SGHTA and CDR2 FQGNSA. Trimming pared 4 bases from V and 8 bases from J, leaving 11 bases between. The CDR3 length is 13 residues. Concerning this clone: The antigen is not known.

Findings of the study overall: Highest T cell clonality was seen in uninvolved adjacent lung, surpassing that measured in tumor. Turning up in adjacent lung were a median approximately 60 of the top 100 tumor clones. The study sequenced only one region of the tumor. As a result, intratumor heterogeneity could not be excluded and remains possible.

Using immunoSEQ multiplex PCR, the repertoire was profiled, and TCRdb retains in-frame clones only, with some absent. This sample has 30,000 to 35,000 clones; about 88% occur once, and the top ten carry 4.2%. The rearrangement links TRBV7-2 to TRBJ2-2, with a weak D call TRBD1 (6 bases). Sequencing was performed on peripheral blood, taken before any cancer treatment. This TCR derives from a woman between 35 and 75 years old with stage I lung adenocarcinoma. CDR3 sequence (DNA): TGTGCCAGCAGCTCCCCAGGGGCTGGGGAGCTGTTTTTT. It translates to CASSSPGAGELFF.